Below, 27 T cell receptor beta chains from the same sample are listed, as sequenced in a study of T-cell reconstitution after alpha-beta-depleted transplantation in children. For TCRbeta, the library was prepared with unique molecular identifiers. In TCRdb, the PCR reads were re-called with MiXCR into one record per CDR3 protein. The sample consists of around 200,000 distinct CDR3 sequences, about 6.8% of them appearing once. Sample: PBMCs from the stem cell graft donor, taken from the stem cell graft. The receptor source for this set is a human donor who donated a stem cell graft to a child with Wiskott-Aldrich syndrome.

This rearrangement joins TRBV6-5 to TRBJ2-1; D gene uncertain. The V end was cut by 2 bases, the J end by 7 bases, with 9 bases between. Germline V lookup: CDR1 MNHEY, CDR2 SVGAGI. The CDR3 contains 13 residues. CDR3: CASSYGLGNEQFF. In DNA, the CDR3 is TGTGCCAGCAGTTACGGGCTCGGAAATGAGCAGTTCTTC.

This clonotype appeared many times. The rearrangement joins TRBV12-3 or TRBV12-4 to TRBJ1-1; D possibly corresponds to TRBD1 (6 bases). The V end was cut by 4 bases, the J end by 7 bases, with 13 bases between. The CDR3 has 13 amino acids. CDR3 loop: CASSYIQGDEAFF. The CDR3 DNA reads TGTGCCAGCAGTTACATACAGGGAGATGAAGCTTTCTTT.

This clonotype was counted ten times or more. The gene calls are TRBV11-2 and TRBJ2-1; no firm D call. V was cut by 5 bases and J by 4 bases, with 15 bases left in between. CDR1 and CDR2 from the germline V gene are SGHAT and FQNNGV. The CDR3 totals 15 residues. CDR3: CASSTYDDLYNEQFF. The DNA of the CDR3 is TGTGCCAGCAGCACCTACGATGACCTATACAATGAGCAGTTCTTC.

This clonotype showed up many times. The V gene is TRBV10-3, the J gene TRBJ2-7, with 10 bases matching TRBD1. The V segment lost 4 bases and the J segment 5 bases; nucleotides outside the gene matches: 11. Germline CDR1 ENHRY, CDR2 SYGVKD. The length of the CDR3 is 16 residues. CDR3 sequence (DNA): TGTGCCATCAGTGGCCATTCGGGACAGGGGAGTGACGAGCAGTACTTC. It specifies CAISGHSGQGSDEQYF.

This rearrangement joins TRBV5-1 to TRBJ1-3; D unclear. V was trimmed by 4 bases and J by 6 bases, leaving 17 bases between them. From germline, CDR1 is SGHRS and CDR2 YFSETQ. The CDR3 runs 15 residues. DNA of the CDR3: TGCGCCAGCAGCCTCGGTCCTGACCTGTTAAACACCATATATTTT. Its translation: CASSLGPDLLNTIYF.

Only a few counts were recorded for this clonotype. The V and J genes are TRBV2 and TRBJ2-7; D might be TRBD2 (6 bases). The CDR3 totals 11 residues. In germline, CDR1 is SNHLY, CDR2 FYNNEI. The V gene lost 9 bases and the J gene lost 2 bases, with 8 bases spanning the gap. CDR3 DNA: TGTGCCAGATCGGGAGCCTACGAGCAGTACTTC. Translated, it gives CARSGAYEQYF.

The chain employs TRBV24-1 and TRBJ1-1, with D maybe TRBD1 (6 bases). The V end was cut by 1 base, the J end by 9 bases, with 8 bases between. Looked up from germline, CDR1 is KGHDR and CDR2 is SFDVKD. This CDR3 region has 12 residues. This chain's CDR3 is CATSDLRGKAFF. The CDR3 region has the DNA TGTGCCACCAGTGATTTAAGGGGGAAAGCTTTCTTT.

This clonotype came up many times. The rearrangement joins TRBV12-3 or TRBV12-4 to TRBJ1-2, with D unclear. With 4 bases removed from V and 11 bases from J, the gap between germline ends came to 23 bases. There are 15 residues in the CDR3. The chain's CDR3 is CASSSPPDGPGSYTF. CDR3 DNA sequence: TGTGCCAGCAGTTCACCCCCGGACGGCCCTGGTTCTTACACCTTC.

This clonotype was recorded many times. This chain joins TRBV12-3 or TRBV12-4 and TRBJ1-3, with D maybe TRBD1 (5 bases). There are 17 residues in the CDR3. The germline V and J ends were trimmed by 4 bases and 0 bases, with 16 bases remaining between them. The CDR3 DNA is TGTGCCAGCAGTTACTTTGGAGGGGCAGTCTCTGGAAACACCATATATTTT. Translation gives CASSYFGGAVSGNTIYF.

Only a few counts were recorded for this clonotype. This chain links TRBV12-3 or TRBV12-4 with TRBJ1-5; 9 positions agree with TRBD1. V was pared by 5 bases and J by 7 bases, with 9 bases of the junction left unmatched. CDR3 length equals 15 residues. DNA for the CDR3: TGTGCCAGCAGTCCCCGGACAGGGGCGTTGCAGCCCCAGCATTTT. This gives the protein CASSPRTGALQPQHF.

This clonotype was observed many times. The gene calls are TRBV7-8 and TRBJ1-1, with D maybe TRBD1 (5 bases). The germline V gene encodes CDR1 SGHVS and CDR2 FQNEAQ. V lost 2 bases, J lost 7 bases, and 14 bases lay in between. The CDR3 covers 14 residues. The CDR3 loop is CASSLMQGPFEAFF. As DNA, the CDR3 is TGTGCCAGCAGCTTAATGCAGGGCCCGTTTGAAGCTTTCTTT.

This clonotype has ten or more counts. The chain is built from TRBV7-2 and TRBJ2-7; no reliable D call. This CDR3 region has 14 residues. Trimming took off 0 bases at V and 5 bases at J, with 11 bases between the two ends. CDR1 is SGHTA, CDR2 FQGNSA, per germline. CDR3 nucleotides: TGTGCCAGCAGCTTAGCGGCGAAGGGCCACGAGCAGTACTTC. Its translation is CASSLAAKGHEQYF. Supplemented by reference TRBV7-2 and TRBJ2-7, the full variable domain reads GAGVSQSPSNKVTEKGKDVELRCDPISGHTALYWYRQSLGQGLEFLIYFQGNSAPDKSGLPSDRFSAERTGGSVSTLTIQRTQQEDSAVYLCASSLAAKGHEQYFGPGTRLTVT.

This clonotype was observed many times. The chain recombines TRBV20-1 with TRBJ2-1; D might be TRBD2 (6 bases). V was clipped by 6 bases and J by 14 bases, with 26 bases between them. There are 14 residues in the CDR3. The germline CDR1 and CDR2 sequences are DFQATT and SNEGSKA (reference sequence). The CDR3 DNA reads as TGCAGTGCCCACCGGCTAGCGAATCCCTCCACGGAGTTCTTC. Its protein is CSAHRLANPSTEFF.

This clonotype has a count of ten or more. The gene calls are TRBV13 and TRBJ2-2, with D unclear. V was clipped by 0 bases and J by 6 bases, with 5 bases between them. The CDR3 loop spans 13 amino acids. Germline CDR1 and CDR2: PRHDT and FYEKMQ (reference sequence). CDR3 protein: CASSLGYPGELFF. CDR3 nucleotides: TGTGCCAGCAGCTTAGGGTACCCCGGGGAGCTGTTTTTT.

This clonotype was seen at least ten times. V and J are TRBV20-1 and TRBJ2-7, with a tentative D call TRBD2 (6 bases). Germline loops: CDR1 DFQATT, CDR2 SNEGSKA (reference sequence). Trimming left V 6 bases short and J 1 base short, with 16 bases between. The CDR3 spans 14 residues. In DNA, the CDR3 is TGCAGTGCCCAAAGTGGAGGGCGATCCTACGAGCAGTACTTC. Translation gives CSAQSGGRSYEQYF.

This chain joins TRBV3-1 and TRBJ1-2; D perhaps matches TRBD1 (6 bases). Germline lookup yields CDR1 LGHDT and CDR2 YNNKEL (reference sequence). This CDR3 region has 14 residues. V dropped 6 bases and J dropped 1 base, with 12 bases sitting between them. This chain's CDR3 is CASRQTGSNYGYTF. The CDR3 nucleotides read TGTGCCAGCAGACAAACAGGGAGTAACTATGGCTACACCTTC.

This clonotype was seen repeatedly, ten times or more. The rearrangement joins TRBV15 to TRBJ1-2, with D uncertain. The CDR3 consists of 15 residues. Germline CDR1 LNHNV, CDR2 YYDKDF (reference sequence). Trimming removed 2 bases from V and 11 bases from J, with 21 bases in between. CDR3 protein: CATSRPQVGAYKYTF. The CDR3 DNA reads as TGTGCCACCAGCAGACCCCAGGTCGGCGCCTACAAGTACACCTTC. Together with reference TRBV15 and TRBJ1-2, the CDR3 gives the full variable domain: DAMVIQNPRYQVTQFGKPVTLSCSQTLNHNVMYWYQQKSSQAPKLLFHYYDKDFNNEADTPDNFQSRRPNTSFCFLDIRSPGLGDTAMYLCATSRPQVGAYKYTFGSGTRLTVV.

In its sample, this clonotype was seen many times. The germline gene is not matched at one end of the junction; a read error may be the cause. The chain combines TRBV12-3 or TRBV12-4 with TRBJ2-1; TRBD1 might be the D (6 bases). The CDR3 runs to 13 residues. CDR3 DNA: TGCGAAACCAGACAGGCCGATAACAATGAGCAGTTCTTC. It encodes CETRQADNNEQFF.

At least ten counts were recorded for this clonotype. The chain carries TRBV29-1 and TRBJ2-1; possible D gene TRBD1, 6 bases. The CDR3 runs to 16 residues. In germline, CDR1 is SQVTM, CDR2 ANQGSEA. Trimming removed 1 base at V and 0 bases at J, with 13 bases between. The CDR3 region has the DNA TGCAGCGTTGAAGCTTCGGACAGAAGCTCCTACAATGAGCAGTTCTTC. Its protein product is CSVEASDRSSYNEQFF.

This clonotype was detected a few times. The chain is built from TRBV6-2 or TRBV6-3 and TRBJ1-6; D not certain. CDR1 and CDR2 from the germline V gene are MNHEY and SVGEGT. This CDR3 region has 16 residues. The V end lost 8 bases, the J end lost 7 bases, and 21 bases lay between the germline ends. CDR3 in amino acids: CASLSHKAGRNSPLHF. CDR3 coding DNA: TGTGCCAGCCTTAGCCACAAGGCGGGGAGGAATTCACCCCTCCACTTT.

The chain carries TRBV18 and TRBJ2-7; D is perhaps TRBD1 or TRBD2 (5 bases each). V was clipped by 3 bases and J by 0 bases, with 12 bases between them. The CDR3 consists of 15 residues. Germline CDR1 KGHSH, CDR2 LQKENI. The CDR3 DNA reads TGTGCCAGCTCACCCGGATGGGGGAGCTCCTACGAGCAGTACTTC. Its protein is CASSPGWGSSYEQYF.

This clonotype was observed many times. The CDR3 DNA reads TGTGCCAGCAGCTTATTCGCGGCAGGGGTTCAAGAGACCCAGTACTTC. Residues: CASSLFAAGVQETQYF. The genes are TRBV7-2 and TRBJ2-5; D perhaps matches TRBD1 (6 bases). Germline assignment: CDR1 SGHTA and CDR2 FQGNSA. CDR3 size: 16 residues. The germline V and J ends were trimmed by 2 bases and 2 bases, with 15 bases remaining between them.

This clonotype was seen more than once but under ten times. The V call is TRBV28, the J call TRBJ2-3, with 10 positions matching TRBD2. Germline lookup yields CDR1 MDHEN and CDR2 SYDVKM. J was trimmed by 0 bases and V by 6 bases; bases with no gene match: 18. The CDR3 consists of 20 residues. CDR3 in DNA: TGTGCCAGCAGCCTTTACTGGGGTAGCGGGGGGCCGGCTAGCACAGATACGCAGTATTTT. This gives the protein CASSLYWGSGGPASTDTQYF. Full variable domain (outside the CDR3, taken from reference TRBV28 and TRBJ2-3): DVKVTQSSRYLVKRTGEKVFLECVQDMDHENMFWYRQDPGLGLRLIYFSYDVKMKEKGDIPEGYSVSREKKERFSLILESASTNQTSMYLCASSLYWGSGGPASTDTQYFGPGTRLTVL.

There are many counts of this clonotype. The chain combines TRBV2 with TRBJ2-5, with 10 bases aligning to TRBD2. The CDR3 extends over 14 amino acids. Germline CDR1 is SNHLY and CDR2 is FYNNEI. J lost 7 bases, V lost 9 bases, and 11 bases had no gene match. The CDR3 reads CASGPGLAIGTQYF. Here the CDR3 DNA reads TGTGCCAGTGGACCGGGACTAGCGATAGGGACCCAGTACTTC.

The chain couples TRBV30 to TRBJ2-7; 7 positions agree with TRBD1. Per the germline V gene, CDR1 is GTSNPN and CDR2 is SVGIG (reference sequence). V shed 0 bases, J shed 3 bases, and the junction held 14 bases outside the gene matches. The CDR3 is made up of 17 amino acids. CDR3 nucleotide sequence: TGTGCCTGGAGTGTACTACGGGACAGCCCATATCGCTACGAGCAGTACTTC. Protein sequence: CAWSVLRDSPYRYEQYF.

The chain links TRBV5-1 to TRBJ2-7; TRBD1 aligns across 11 bases. Losses at the gene ends were 0 bases for V and 6 bases for J; bases not matched to a gene: 2. There are 14 residues in the CDR3. Germline CDR1 SGHRS, CDR2 YFSETQ. CDR3 DNA sequence: TGCGCCAGCAGCTTGGGGACAGGGGGCCTCGAGCAGTACTTC. Protein product: CASSLGTGGLEQYF.

This clonotype was detected many times. The chain employs TRBV12-3 or TRBV12-4 and TRBJ1-1; D may be TRBD1 (5 bases). This CDR3 is 15 amino acids long. Deletions cut 2 bases from V and 7 bases from J, with 17 bases between. Written as DNA, the CDR3 is TGTGCCAGCAGTTTAAGGGTAGAGGGGACTATTGAAGCTTTCTTT. Amino acids: CASSLRVEGTIEAFF.